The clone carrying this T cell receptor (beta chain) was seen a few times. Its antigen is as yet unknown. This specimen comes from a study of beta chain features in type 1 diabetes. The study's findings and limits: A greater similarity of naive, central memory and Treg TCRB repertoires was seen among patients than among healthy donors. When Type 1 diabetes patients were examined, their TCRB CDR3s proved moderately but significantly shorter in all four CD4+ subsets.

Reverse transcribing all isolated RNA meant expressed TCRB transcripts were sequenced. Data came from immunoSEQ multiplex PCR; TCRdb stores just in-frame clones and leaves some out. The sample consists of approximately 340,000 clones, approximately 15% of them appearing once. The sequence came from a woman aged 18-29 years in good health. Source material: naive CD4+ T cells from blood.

CDR3 in amino acids: CASSPSSGIRDEQFF. CDR3 nucleotide sequence: TGTGCCAGCAGTCCATCTAGCGGGATTAGGGATGAGCAGTTCTTC. V gene TRBV28 combines with J gene TRBJ2-1; TRBD2 aligns across 9 bases. With V trimmed by 5 bases and J by 8 bases, 10 bases remained unmatched. The CDR3 has 15 residues. Germline assignment: CDR1 MDHEN and CDR2 SYDVKM.